The 9 T cell receptor beta chains reported below all come from one sample, sequenced in a study of PD-L1 blockade in urothelial cancer. Generated by immunoSEQ multiplex PCR, the TCRdb table keeps only in-frame clones and is missing some. Among 55,000 to 80,000 clones listed, roughly 86% were seen once. Time point described: pretreatment peripheral blood. Sample: PBMCs, taken around atezolizumab (anti-PD-L1) treatment. The receptors were gathered from a man between 60 and 75 years old with urothelial cancer.

This clone has just one count. The V gene is TRBV18, the J gene TRBJ2-5; D may be TRBD1 (6 bases). The length of the CDR3 is 14 residues. Germline V CDR1 and CDR2: KGHSH, LQKENI. The ends were cut back, 4 bases at V and 2 bases at J, with 11 bases in the middle. The DNA of the CDR3 is TGTGCCAGCTCACGACTGACAGGACAAGAGACCCAGTACTTC. It yields the protein CASSRLTGQETQYF.

The chain uses TRBV13 and TRBJ1-5; tentative D call: TRBD1 (6 bases). Germline values: CDR1 PRHDT, CDR2 FYEKMQ (reference sequence). V shed 0 bases and J shed 4 bases, with 10 bases lying between them. The CDR3 loop spans 15 amino acids. The CDR3 region is CASSLGDSPNQPQHF. The CDR3 DNA is TGTGCCAGCAGCTTAGGGGACAGTCCTAATCAGCCCCAGCATTTT.

CDR3 sequence: CASNRQSYNSPLHF. DNA for the CDR3: TGTGCCAGCAACCGACAGTCCTATAATTCACCCCTCCACTTT. The chain has TRBV6-1 and TRBJ1-6; possible D gene TRBD1, 5 bases. Germline V lookup: CDR1 MNHNS, CDR2 SASEGT. The CDR3 has 14 amino acids. The V end was cut by 7 bases, the J end by 1 base, with 8 bases between.

The chain has TRBV13 and TRBJ2-1; D possibly corresponds to TRBD2 (6 bases). The germline gives CDR1 PRHDT, CDR2 FYEKMQ (reference sequence). This CDR3 is 16 amino acids long. Trimming left V 0 bases short and J 2 bases short, with 11 bases between. The chain's CDR3 is CASSLGGGSAYNEQFF. The CDR3 coding sequence is TGTGCCAGCAGCTTAGGGGGGGGTAGCGCCTACAATGAGCAGTTCTTC.

The rearrangement joins TRBV7-2 to TRBJ1-2, with a weak D call TRBD1 (6 bases). In germline, CDR1 is SGHTA, CDR2 FQGNSA. The CDR3 length is 14 residues. The V end was cut by 7 bases, the J end by 1 base, with 13 bases between. CDR3 DNA sequence: TGTGCCAGCACCCCGACAGGTTTTAACTATGGCTACACCTTC. Residues: CASTPTGFNYGYTF.

The gene calls are TRBV6-5 and TRBJ2-3; possible D gene TRBD1, 6 bases. CDR1 MNHEY and CDR2 SVGAGI come from the germline V gene. The V and J ends lost 6 bases and 2 bases respectively, with 15 bases between them. This CDR3 spans 15 amino acids. CDR3 nucleotide sequence: TGTGCCAGCAGGGAGTTTGGGGGCGCCACAGATACGCAGTATTTT. Protein: CASREFGGATDTQYF.

V gene TRBV27 combines with J gene TRBJ1-1; 7 bases line up with TRBD1. Germline V CDR1 and CDR2: MNHEY, SMNVEV (reference sequence). Trimming took 7 bases from V and 0 from J; bases not matched to a gene: 8. The CDR3 runs 15 residues. The CDR3 DNA reads as TGTGCCAGCACCAGACAGGGATACATGAACACTGAAGCTTTCTTT. Translation gives CASTRQGYMNTEAFF.

This chain connects TRBV19 to TRBJ2-2; D is perhaps TRBD2 (6 bases). CDR3 length equals 13 residues. Trimming took 7 bases from V and 7 from J, leaving 13 bases between them. Looked up from germline, CDR1 is LNHDA and CDR2 is SQIVND (reference sequence). CDR3 nucleotides: TGTGCCAGTACTCAGACTAGTGGCGGGGAGCTGTTTTTT. It specifies CASTQTSGGELFF.

The rearrangement links TRBV7-2 to TRBJ2-1; 7 bases are a match to TRBD2. The ends lost 6 bases at V and 5 bases at J; junction bases unmatched: 4. The germline CDR1 and CDR2 sequences are SGHTA and FQGNSA. CDR3 length equals 13 residues. CDR3 region: CASSRLADNEQFF. CDR3 DNA sequence: TGTGCCAGCAGTCGACTAGCCGACAATGAGCAGTTCTTC.